This T cell receptor beta chain was obtained from a study of CD8 T cells in Susac syndrome. Germline CDR1 reads SGHRS; CDR2 reads YFSETQ. The CDR3 sequence is 14 residues long. The junction had 4 bases not matched to a gene; V was cut back by 5 bases and J by 4 bases. It was with random hexamers that about 0.45 to 1 ug RNA was reverse transcribed. Amplification of TCR beta CDR3 was carried out by immunoSEQ multiplex PCR, which covered 54 Vbeta and 13 Jbeta segments. Using its own MiXCR run on the immunoSEQ multiplex PCR reads, TCRdb lists one record per CDR3 protein. The sample includes about 150,000 distinct CDR3 sequences, roughly 95% seen only once; the top ten take more than 0.065%. This clonotype was recorded only once. TCR beta sequences were obtained from blood CD8+ and CD4+ T cells. Negative isolation was applied to CD8+ and CD4+ T cells, and FACS enrichment was applied to TEMRA cells.

The receptor was derived from a human donor in good health. What was sequenced was CD4+ T cells from PBMCs. The chain has TRBV5-1 and TRBJ1-4; 8 bases line up with TRBD1. As DNA, the CDR3 is TGCGCCAGCAGTCGCGGACAGGGTAATGAAAAACTGTTTTTT. It codes for CASSRGQGNEKLFF.